This T cell receptor beta chain originates from a study of shared clonotypes between healthy human individuals. As for this clone: This CDR3 is also generated by other DNA sequences in the sample.

Trimming pared 4 bases from V and 3 bases from J, leaving 6 bases between. The CDR3 contains 12 residues. Germline V gene sequence: CDR1 KGHSH, CDR2 LQKENI. From CD4+ cells came CD45RA+ naive and CD45RA-negative memory subsets. Measured with immunoSEQ multiplex PCR; TCRdb has only the in-frame clones, and not every one. The data contain about 2 million clones, over 85% of them singletons. The genes are TRBV18 and TRBJ2-5; D is undetermined. Sample: naive CD4+ T cells sorted from blood. As for subset: CD45RA+ positively selected. The source of this sequence is a man younger than 30 in good health. The CDR3 sequence: CASSRREETQYF. DNA for the CDR3: TGTGCCAGCTCACGCCGGGAAGAGACCCAGTACTTC.